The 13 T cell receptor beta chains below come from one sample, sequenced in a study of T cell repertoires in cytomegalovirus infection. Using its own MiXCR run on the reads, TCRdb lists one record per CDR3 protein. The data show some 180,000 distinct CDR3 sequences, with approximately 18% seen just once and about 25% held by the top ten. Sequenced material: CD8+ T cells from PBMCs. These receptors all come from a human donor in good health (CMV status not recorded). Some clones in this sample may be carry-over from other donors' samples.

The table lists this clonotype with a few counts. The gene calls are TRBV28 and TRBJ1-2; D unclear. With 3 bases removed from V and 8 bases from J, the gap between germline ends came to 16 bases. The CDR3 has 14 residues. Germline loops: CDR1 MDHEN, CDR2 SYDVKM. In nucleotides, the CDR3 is TGTGCCAGCAGTTTTGGAGGGAGTTTAGTAGGCTACACCTTC. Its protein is CASSFGGSLVGYTF.

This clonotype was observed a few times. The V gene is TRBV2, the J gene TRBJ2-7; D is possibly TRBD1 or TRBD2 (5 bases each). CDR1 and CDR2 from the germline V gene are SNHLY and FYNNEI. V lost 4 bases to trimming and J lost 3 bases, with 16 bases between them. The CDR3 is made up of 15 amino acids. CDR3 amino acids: CASSAGRANNYEQYF. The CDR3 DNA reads TGTGCCAGCAGTGCAGGGCGGGCCAACAACTACGAGCAGTACTTC.

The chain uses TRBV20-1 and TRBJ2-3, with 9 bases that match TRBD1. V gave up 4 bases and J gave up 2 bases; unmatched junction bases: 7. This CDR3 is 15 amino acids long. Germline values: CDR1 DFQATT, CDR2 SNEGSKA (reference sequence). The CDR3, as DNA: TGCAGTGCTAACCGGGACAGGGAACACACAGATACGCAGTATTTT. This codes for CSANRDREHTDTQYF.

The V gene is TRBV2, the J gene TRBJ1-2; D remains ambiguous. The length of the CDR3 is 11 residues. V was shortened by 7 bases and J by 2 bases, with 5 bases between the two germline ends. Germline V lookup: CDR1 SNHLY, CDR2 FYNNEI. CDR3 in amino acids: CASTSNYGYTF. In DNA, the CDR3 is TGTGCCAGCACTTCGAACTATGGCTACACCTTC.

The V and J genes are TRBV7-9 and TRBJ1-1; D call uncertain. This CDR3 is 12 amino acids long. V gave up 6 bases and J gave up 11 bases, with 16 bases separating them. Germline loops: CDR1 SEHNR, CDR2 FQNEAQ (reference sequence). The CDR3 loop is CASSPPVPRAFF. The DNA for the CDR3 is TGTGCCAGCAGTCCACCTGTCCCGCGGGCTTTCTTT.

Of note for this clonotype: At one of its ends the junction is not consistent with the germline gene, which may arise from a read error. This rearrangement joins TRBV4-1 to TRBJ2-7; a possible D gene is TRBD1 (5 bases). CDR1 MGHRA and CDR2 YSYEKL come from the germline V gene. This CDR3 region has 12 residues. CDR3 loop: CASSVQRGEQYF. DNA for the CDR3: TGTGCCAGCAGCGTTCAAAGGGGCGAGCAGTACTTC.

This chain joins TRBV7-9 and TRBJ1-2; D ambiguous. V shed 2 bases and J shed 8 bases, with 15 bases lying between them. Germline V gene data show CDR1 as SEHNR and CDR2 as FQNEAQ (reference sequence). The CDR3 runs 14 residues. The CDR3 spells CASSLSPERRGYTF. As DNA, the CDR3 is TGTGCCAGCAGCTTAAGCCCCGAACGGAGGGGCTACACCTTC.

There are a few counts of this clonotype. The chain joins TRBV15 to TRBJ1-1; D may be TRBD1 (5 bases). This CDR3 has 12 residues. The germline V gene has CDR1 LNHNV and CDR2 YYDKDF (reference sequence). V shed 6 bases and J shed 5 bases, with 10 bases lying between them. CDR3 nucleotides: TGTGCCACCAGTCCCGGGGGAACTGAAGCTTTCTTT. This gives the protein CATSPGGTEAFF. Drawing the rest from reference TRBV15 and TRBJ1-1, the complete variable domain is DAMVIQNPRYQVTQFGKPVTLSCSQTLNHNVMYWYQQKSSQAPKLLFHYYDKDFNNEADTPDNFQSRRPNTSFCFLDIRSPGLGDTAMYLCATSPGGTEAFFGQGTRLTVV.

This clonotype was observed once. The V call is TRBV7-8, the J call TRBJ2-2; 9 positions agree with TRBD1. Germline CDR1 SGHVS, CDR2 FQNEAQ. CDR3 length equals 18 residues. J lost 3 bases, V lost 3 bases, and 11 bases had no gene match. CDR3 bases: TGTGCCAGCAGCTTTATGAGGTTACAGGGGGCTGACACCGGGGAGCTGTTTTTT. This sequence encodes CASSFMRLQGADTGELFF. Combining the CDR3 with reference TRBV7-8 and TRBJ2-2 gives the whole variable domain GAGVSQSPRYKVAKRGQDVALRCDPISGHVSLFWYQQALGQGPEFLTYFQNEAQLDKSGLPSDRFFAERPEGSVSTLKIQRTQQEDSAVYLCASSFMRLQGADTGELFFGEGSRLTVL.

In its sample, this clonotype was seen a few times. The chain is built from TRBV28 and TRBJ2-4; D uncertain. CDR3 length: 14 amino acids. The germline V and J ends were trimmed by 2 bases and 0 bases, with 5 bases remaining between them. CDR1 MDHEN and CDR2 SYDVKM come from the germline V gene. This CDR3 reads CASSLILAKNIQYF. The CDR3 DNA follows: TGTGCCAGCAGTTTAATACTAGCCAAAAACATTCAGTACTTC.

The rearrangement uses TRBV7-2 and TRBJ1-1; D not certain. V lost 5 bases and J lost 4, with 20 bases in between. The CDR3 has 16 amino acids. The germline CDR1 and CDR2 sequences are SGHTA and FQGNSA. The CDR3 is CASSPPVGRRSTEAFF. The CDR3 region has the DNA TGTGCCAGCAGCCCCCCAGTCGGGAGGAGAAGCACTGAAGCTTTCTTT.

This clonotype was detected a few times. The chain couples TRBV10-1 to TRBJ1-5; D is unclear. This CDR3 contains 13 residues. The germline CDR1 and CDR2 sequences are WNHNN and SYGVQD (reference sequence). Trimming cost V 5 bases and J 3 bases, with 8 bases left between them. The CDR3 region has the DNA TGCGCCAGCAGTTCAGGTTACAATCAGCCCCAGCATTTT. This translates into CASSSGYNQPQHF.

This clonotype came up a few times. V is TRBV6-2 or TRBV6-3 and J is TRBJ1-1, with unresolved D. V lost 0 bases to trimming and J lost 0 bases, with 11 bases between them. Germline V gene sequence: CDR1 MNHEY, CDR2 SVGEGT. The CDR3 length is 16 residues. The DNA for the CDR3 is TGTGCCAGCAGTTACTCGACTGGAGAAATGAACACTGAAGCTTTCTTT. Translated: CASSYSTGEMNTEAFF.